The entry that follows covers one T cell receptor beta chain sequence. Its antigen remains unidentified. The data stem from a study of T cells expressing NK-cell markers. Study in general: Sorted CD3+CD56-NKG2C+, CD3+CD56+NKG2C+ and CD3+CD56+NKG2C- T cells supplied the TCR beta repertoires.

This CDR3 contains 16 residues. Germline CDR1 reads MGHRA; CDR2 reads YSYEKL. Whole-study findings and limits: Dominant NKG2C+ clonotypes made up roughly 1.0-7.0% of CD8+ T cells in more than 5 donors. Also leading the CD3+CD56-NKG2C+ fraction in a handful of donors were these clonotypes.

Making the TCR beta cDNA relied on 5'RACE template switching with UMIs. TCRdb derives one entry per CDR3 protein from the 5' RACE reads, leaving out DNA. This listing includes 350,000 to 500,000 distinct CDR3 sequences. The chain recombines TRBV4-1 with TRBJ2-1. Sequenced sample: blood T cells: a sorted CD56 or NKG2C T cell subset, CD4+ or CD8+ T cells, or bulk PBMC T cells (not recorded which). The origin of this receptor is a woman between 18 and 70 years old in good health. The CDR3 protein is CASSQEGNSIYNEQFF.